These T cell receptor beta chains were read from a single sample in a study of memory CD4+ T cells and cytomegalovirus serostatus. Assay used: immunoSEQ multiplex PCR; TCRdb lists only in-frame clones, some missing. This sample has roughly 56,000 clones; roughly 80% occur once, and the top ten carry 0.4% to 0.5%. The sample comprised memory CD4+ T cells from blood. These receptors were collected from an adult in good health and CMV-seronegative. The CDR3 runs from the conserved cysteine through the conserved F or W. Fields, in order: D gene, V gene, clone size, J gene, CDR3 DNA, CDR3 protein. A D gene is named only where the DNA matches it firmly. Size values are once, few and many counts, or a class for expanded clones, and some rows have none.

TRBD1	TRBV5-1	NA	TRBJ2-7	TGCGCCAGCAGCCCGAGACAGGGGGAGGCCTACGAGCAGTACTTC	CASSPRQGEAYEQYF
TRBD1	TRBV19	once	TRBJ2-7	TGTGCCAGTAGTAGGGGACAGGGGCACTACGAGCAGTACTTC	CASSRGQGHYEQYF
NA	TRBV12-5	NA	TRBJ2-1	TGTGCTAGTGGTTTGGTACAGGGATCCTACAATGAGCAGTTCTTC	CASGLVQGSYNEQFF
NA	TRBV27	NA	TRBJ1-2	TGTGCCAGCAGGTTCCGGGCCGAGGGGCGGTATGGCTACACCTTC	CASRFRAEGRYGYTF
NA	TRBV2	NA	TRBJ2-7	TGTGCCGTAGGGTCAGGGAGATACGAGCAGTACTTC	CAVGSGRYEQYF
NA	TRBV4-1	NA	TRBJ2-3	TGCGCCAGGAGGGGGTCTCGAACAGATACGCAGTATTTT	CARRGSRTDTQYF
NA	TRBV7-8	NA	TRBJ1-5	TGTGCCAGCAGCTTAGAGGAGTTTGCAGGGTTCAATCGCAATCAGCCCCAGCATTTT	CASSLEEFAGFNRNQPQHF
NA	TRBV7-3	NA	TRBJ2-7	TGTGCCAGCAGCCGGCCGGGACCCTACGAGCAGTACTTC	CASSRPGPYEQYF
NA	TRBV11-2	few	TRBJ1-3	TGTGCCAGCAGCTTAGCTCACCGCGGAAACACCATATATTTT	CASSLAHRGNTIYF
NA	TRBV6-6	NA	TRBJ2-1	TGTGCCAGCAGGGGCAGGGCACTTAGCTCCTACAATGAGCAGTTCTTC	CASRGRALSSYNEQFF
TRBD1	TRBV30	NA	TRBJ1-6	TGTGCCTGGAGGCATGGGGACAGGGACTATAATTCACCCCTCCACTTT	CAWRHGDRDYNSPLHF
NA	TRBV29-1	NA	TRBJ2-4	TGCAGCGTTGAGGAGAACGGACTATTGGTCAAAAACATTCAGTACTTC	CSVEENGLLVKNIQYF
NA	TRBV19	NA	TRBJ2-5	TGTGCCAGTAGTATGGGGGGCCGGGCTGAGACCCAGTACTTC	CASSMGGRAETQYF
NA	TRBV6-1	NA	TRBJ2-3	TGTGCCAGCGTCTTGACAGGACGGACAGATACGCAGTATTTT	CASVLTGRTDTQYF
NA	TRBV4-1	NA	TRBJ2-4	TGCGCCAGCAGCCAGCTTCAGGGGAGGTCCCCGGAAAACATTCAGTACTTC	CASSQLQGRSPENIQYF
NA	TRBV4-1	once	TRBJ2-1	TGCGCCAGCAGCCAAGAAGGCGGAGTGGGTGAGCAGTTCTTC	CASSQEGGVGEQFF
NA	TRBV13	NA	TRBJ2-3	TGTGCCAGCAGCTTACGACCTACAGGGACCAGCACAGATACGCAGTATTTT	CASSLRPTGTSTDTQYF
TRBD2	TRBV7-9	NA	TRBJ2-5	TGTGCCAGCAGCTTATCCAGCGGGGGAACGAGGGAGACCCAGTACTTC	CASSLSSGGTRETQYF
TRBD1	TRBV27	NA	TRBJ2-7	TGTGCCAGCAGTTTAGGACAGGGGGCCTTCTACGAGCAGTACTTC	CASSLGQGAFYEQYF
NA	TRBV6-6	NA	TRBJ2-1	TGTGCCAGCAGTTACCCCTTGGGGGCGGTCTACAATGAGCAGTTCTTC	CASSYPLGAVYNEQFF
NA	TRBV15	NA	TRBJ1-1	TGTGCCACCAGCAAAGACCCGGGGGGCATGAACACTGAAGCTTTCTTT	CATSKDPGGMNTEAFF
NA	TRBV5-8	NA	TRBJ2-7	TGTGCCAGCAGCTTGGGCAGGGGATCCTACGAGCAGTACTTC	CASSLGRGSYEQYF
TRBD2	TRBV28	NA	TRBJ2-7	TGTGCCAGCAGTTTAGGGGCTAGCGGGCCTATAAAGCAGTACTTC	CASSLGASGPIKQYF
NA	TRBV29-1	NA	TRBJ1-5	TGCAGCGTGGGGACCGCGAATCAGCCCCAGCATTTT	CSVGTANQPQHF
NA	TRBV14	NA	TRBJ1-2	TGTGCCAGCAGCCAAGGGCCCGGGGCGGGGTATGGCTACACCTTC	CASSQGPGAGYGYTF
NA	TRBV7-2	NA	TRBJ1-3	TGTGCCAGCACCACGGCAGGGGTTGAGGGAAACACCATATATTTT	CASTTAGVEGNTIYF
NA	TRBV28	few	TRBJ1-5	TGTGCCAGCAGTGGCGGACAGTGGGACAATCAGCCCCAGCATTTT	CASSGGQWDNQPQHF
TRBD2	TRBV28	NA	TRBJ2-3	TGTGCCAGCAGTTTATCGGGGGGGCATTCAGATACGCAGTATTTT	CASSLSGGHSDTQYF
NA	TRBV15	NA	TRBJ2-3	TGTGCCACCAGCAGAGATCTCCTCAGCGGGTCTAGCACAGATACGCAGTATTTT	CATSRDLLSGSSTDTQYF
TRBD1	TRBV13	NA	TRBJ1-2	TGTGCCAGCACAGGGCGGAAAGGACAGGGGGGCGACTATGGCTACACCTTC	CASTGRKGQGGDYGYTF
TRBD2	TRBV11-2	NA	TRBJ2-7	TGTGCCAGCAGCCCCCGCGGGGGAGTAGGCGAGCAGTACTTC	CASSPRGGVGEQYF
NA	TRBV19	NA	TRBJ2-1	TGTGCCAGTAAGGATAATGAGCAGTTCTTC	CASKDNEQFF
NA	TRBV7-2	NA	TRBJ1-2	TGTGCCAGCAGCTTAGTGGAGGGTTCTGGCTACACCTTC	CASSLVEGSGYTF
NA	TRBV11-3	NA	TRBJ2-5	TGTGCCAGCAGCTTCCCTGGGCCTCAAGAGACCCAGTACTTC	CASSFPGPQETQYF
NA	TRBV7-2	NA	TRBJ2-1	TGTGCCAGCAGCTCTGACAGATATTCCTACAATGAGCAGTTCTTC	CASSSDRYSYNEQFF
NA	TRBV15	NA	TRBJ1-4	TGTGCCACCAGCAGAGAACGGGGAGGAAATGAAAAACTGTTTTTT	CATSRERGGNEKLFF
TRBD1	TRBV19	NA	TRBJ2-7	TGTGCCAGTAGTATTGCGGGACAGGGAATCCACGAGCAGTACTTC	CASSIAGQGIHEQYF
NA	TRBV11-2	NA	TRBJ1-5	TGTGCCAGCAGCTTAGCCTCAGGACAGACGAAGGGGCCCCAGCATTTT	CASSLASGQTKGPQHF
NA	TRBV9	NA	TRBJ1-2	TGTGCCAGCAGTCCAGGGGACGGCGACTACTATGGCTACACCTTC	CASSPGDGDYYGYTF
NA	TRBV6-1	NA	TRBJ1-1	TGTGCCAGCAGTGTCGGAAACCTTAACACTGAAGCTTTCTTT	CASSVGNLNTEAFF
NA	TRBV5-1	NA	TRBJ2-5	TGCGCCAGCAGGGAGGGACCAGGGGTGGAGACCCAGTACTTC	CASREGPGVETQYF
TRBD2	TRBV10-3	NA	TRBJ2-7	TGTGCCATCAGTTACACCACTAGCGGTTTCTACGAGCAGTACTTC	CAISYTTSGFYEQYF
TRBD1	TRBV2	NA	TRBJ1-2	TGTGCCAGCAGAGGACAGGGTATTAACTATGGCTACACCTTC	CASRGQGINYGYTF
NA	TRBV6-4	NA	TRBJ2-2	TGTGCCAGCAGTTCGGATACCGGGGAGCTGTTTTTT	CASSSDTGELFF
NA	TRBV11-2	NA	TRBJ2-3	TGTGCCAGCAGCTTGAGGGTGACGACAGATACGCAGTATTTT	CASSLRVTTDTQYF
TRBD1	TRBV5-4	NA	TRBJ2-1	TGTGCCAGCAGCTTCGGGACAGGGCGGACCTACAATGAGCAGTTCTTC	CASSFGTGRTYNEQFF
TRBD1	TRBV7-2	NA	TRBJ2-5	TGTGCCAGCAGCTTCACAGGGGTTAGGGAAGAGACCCAGTACTTC	CASSFTGVREETQYF
NA	TRBV4-3	NA	TRBJ2-4	TGCGCCAGCAGCCAAGACCCGGGCTCCAACATTCAGTACTTC	CASSQDPGSNIQYF
NA	TRBV5-6	few	TRBJ2-7	TGTGCCAGCAACCATAGGAGAGGAGAGCAGTACTTC	CASNHRRGEQYF
TRBD1	TRBV10-2	NA	TRBJ2-1	TGCGCCAGCAGTGGAGCCGGGACAGTAATTCGGAATGAGCAGTTCTTC	CASSGAGTVIRNEQFF
NA	TRBV5-4	NA	TRBJ1-1	TGTGCCAGCAGCTCGGGACGCTACACTGAAGCTTTCTTT	CASSSGRYTEAFF
TRBD1	TRBV7-9	NA	TRBJ2-2	TGTGCCAGCAGCCTACGACAGGGCACCGGGGAGCTGTTTTTT	CASSLRQGTGELFF
NA	TRBV19	NA	TRBJ2-6	TGTGCCAGTAGTCGGGACACTGCTAGCTCTGGGGCCAACGTCCTGACTTTC	CASSRDTASSGANVLTF
NA	TRBV4-2	NA	TRBJ1-2	TGTGCCAGCAGCCCTTTTGGGGGGGTGGGCTATGGCTACACCTTC	CASSPFGGVGYGYTF